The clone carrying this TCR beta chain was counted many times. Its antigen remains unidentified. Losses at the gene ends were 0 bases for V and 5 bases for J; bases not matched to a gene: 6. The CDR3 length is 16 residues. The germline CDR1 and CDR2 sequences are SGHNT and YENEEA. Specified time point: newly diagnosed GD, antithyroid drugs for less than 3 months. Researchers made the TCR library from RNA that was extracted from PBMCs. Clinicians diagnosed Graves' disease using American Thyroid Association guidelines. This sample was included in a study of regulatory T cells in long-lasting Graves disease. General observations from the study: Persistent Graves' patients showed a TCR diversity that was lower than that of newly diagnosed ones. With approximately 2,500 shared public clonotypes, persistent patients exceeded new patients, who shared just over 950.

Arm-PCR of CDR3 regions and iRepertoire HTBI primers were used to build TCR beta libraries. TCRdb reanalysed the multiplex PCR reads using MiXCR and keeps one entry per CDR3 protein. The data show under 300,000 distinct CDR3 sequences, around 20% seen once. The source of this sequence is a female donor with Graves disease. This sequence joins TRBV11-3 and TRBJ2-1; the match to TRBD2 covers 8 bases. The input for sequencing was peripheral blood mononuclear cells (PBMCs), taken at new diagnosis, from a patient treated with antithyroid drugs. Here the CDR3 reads CASSLEGTSHNNEQFF. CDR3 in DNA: TGTGCCAGCAGCTTAGAAGGGACTAGTCACAACAATGAGCAGTTCTTC.